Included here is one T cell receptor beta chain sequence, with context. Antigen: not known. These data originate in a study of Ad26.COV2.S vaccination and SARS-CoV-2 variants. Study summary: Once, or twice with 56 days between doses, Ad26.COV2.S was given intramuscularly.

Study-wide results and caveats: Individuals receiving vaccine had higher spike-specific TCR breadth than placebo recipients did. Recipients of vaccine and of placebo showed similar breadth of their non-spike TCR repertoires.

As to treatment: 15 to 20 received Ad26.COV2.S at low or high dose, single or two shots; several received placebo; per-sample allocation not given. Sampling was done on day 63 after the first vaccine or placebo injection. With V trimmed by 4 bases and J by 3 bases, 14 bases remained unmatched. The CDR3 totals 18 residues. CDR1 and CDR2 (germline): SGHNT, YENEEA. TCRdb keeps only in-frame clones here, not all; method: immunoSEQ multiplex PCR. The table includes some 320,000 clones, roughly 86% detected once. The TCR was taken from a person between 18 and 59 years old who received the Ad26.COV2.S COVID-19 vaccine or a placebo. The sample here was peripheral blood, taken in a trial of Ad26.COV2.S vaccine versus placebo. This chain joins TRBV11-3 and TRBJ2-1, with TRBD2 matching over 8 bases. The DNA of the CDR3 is TGTGCCAGCAGCTCGGGGGGGCCGAGCTTTACGTTCTACAATGAGCAGTTCTTC. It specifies CASSSGGPSFTFYNEQFF.